Listed here are 22 T cell receptor beta chains from one sample, sequenced in a study of T-cell reconstitution after alpha-beta-depleted transplantation in children. Researchers prepared the TCRbeta library using unique molecular identifiers, the study reports. MiXCR, applied by TCRdb to the PCR reads, yields one record per CDR3 protein. The repertoire includes 600,000 to 700,000 distinct CDR3 sequences, over 10% of them detected once, and 0.75% to 0.85% sits in the top ten. Sample: PBMCs, taken before TCRalphabeta/CD19-depleted stem cell transplant. These receptor sequences come from a girl aged 2 to 10 with congenital amegakaryocytic thrombocytopenia, due to receive a stem cell transplant.

Concerning this clonotype itself: A much larger clone sits a single nucleotide away, making a read error possible. The chain uses TRBV3-1 and TRBJ2-2; D not certain. The germline V gene has CDR1 LGHDT and CDR2 YNNKEL (reference sequence). The V end lost 1 base, the J end lost 6 bases, and 9 bases lay between the germline ends. This CDR3 comprises 14 residues. The CDR3 here is CASSQVRYSGELFF. The CDR3 DNA reads as TGTGCCAGCAGCCAAGTGAGATACTCCGGGGAGCTGTTTTTT.

This clonotype is labeled medium-sized. The junction departs from the called germline gene at one end, perhaps through a read error. This chain connects TRBV5-1 to TRBJ2-2, with TRBD2 as a possible D gene (6 bases). This CDR3 has 15 residues. Germline CDR1 reads SGHRS; CDR2 reads YFSETQ. The CDR3 DNA sequence: TGTGCCAGCAGTTTAGCCGGGAGAAACACCGGGGAGCTGTTTTTT. Translated: CASSLAGRNTGELFF.

Details on this clonotype: A much bigger clone sits one base away, suggesting this may be a read error. This rearrangement joins TRBV4-1 to TRBJ2-5; the match to TRBD2 covers 8 bases. Per the germline V gene, CDR1 is MGHRA and CDR2 is YSYEKL. This CDR3 contains 17 residues. V gave up 3 bases and J gave up 5 bases; unmatched junction bases: 14. The CDR3 DNA follows: TGCGCCAGCAGCCAGGGACAAGCGGGAGTACACCTTGAGACCCAGTACTTC. Translation: CASSQGQAGVHLETQYF.

This chain connects TRBV20-1 to TRBJ2-1, with D possibly being TRBD1 or TRBD2 (5 bases each). The CDR3 extends over 13 amino acids. V lost 6 bases and J 5 bases, leaving 14 bases between the germline ends. Germline values: CDR1 DFQATT, CDR2 SNEGSKA (reference sequence). The CDR3 DNA follows: TGCAGTGCCACCCGGGGCAGGGACAATGAGCAGTTCTTC. Encoded protein: CSATRGRDNEQFF.

This clonotype showed up just a few times. The V gene is TRBV7-9, the J gene TRBJ2-7; TRBD2 aligns across 11 bases. Per the germline V gene, CDR1 is SEHNR and CDR2 is FQNEAQ (reference sequence). This CDR3 has 14 amino acids. The junction had 4 bases not matched to a gene; V was cut back by 2 bases and J by 7 bases. CDR3 residues: CASSLTLAGGEQYF. CDR3 DNA sequence: TGTGCCAGCAGCTTAACCCTAGCGGGGGGAGAGCAGTACTTC.

This chain links TRBV7-9 with TRBJ2-4; 8 bases align to TRBD2. The CDR3 runs 15 residues. Germline V gene data show CDR1 as SEHNR and CDR2 as FQNEAQ (reference sequence). V gave up 7 bases and J gave up 7 bases; unmatched junction bases: 12. CDR3 nucleotide sequence: TGTGCCAGCATCCCCCTCGGGGCGGGAGGTAACATTCAGTACTTC. Amino acid sequence: CASIPLGAGGNIQYF.

In this sample, this clonotype turned up a few times. This sequence joins TRBV14 and TRBJ2-7; D is uncertain. V lost 1 base and J lost 1, with 8 bases in between. CDR3 length: 14 residues. Germline V gives CDR1 SGHDN, CDR2 FVKESK. In nucleotides, the CDR3 is TGTGCCAGCAGCCAAGCTTGGTTTTCCTACGAGCAGTACTTC. The encoded protein is CASSQAWFSYEQYF.

Ten or more counts support this clonotype. The rearrangement links TRBV12-5 to TRBJ1-2; D remains ambiguous. The CDR3 extends over 20 amino acids. V dropped 0 bases and J dropped 1 base, with 24 bases sitting between them. Germline values: CDR1 LGHNT, CDR2 FRNRAP. The CDR3 DNA reads TGTGCTAGTGGTTTGGTACTTGGTTTGGCCTCTTGGCCCCTTAACTATGGCTACACCTTC. Its translation: CASGLVLGLASWPLNYGYTF.

This clonotype appeared many times. The V and J genes are TRBV6-2 or TRBV6-3 and TRBJ2-2, with 10 bases lining up with TRBD2. Germline lookup yields CDR1 MNHEY and CDR2 SVGEGT. The V segment lost 2 bases and the J segment 8 bases; nucleotides outside the gene matches: 14. This CDR3 has 18 residues. The CDR3 protein is CASSYTTPGTSVMGELFF. DNA of the CDR3: TGTGCCAGCAGTTACACGACCCCCGGGACTAGCGTGATGGGGGAGCTGTTTTTT.

This rearrangement joins TRBV11-1 to TRBJ2-3, with 12 bases aligning to TRBD2. V shed 4 bases and J 6 bases; nucleotides not matched to a gene: 8. The germline CDR1 and CDR2 sequences are SGHAT and FQDESV (reference sequence). CDR3 length: 16 residues. The CDR3 DNA is TGTGCCAGCAGCTCGGGACTAGCGGGCCTTTTGGATACGCAGTATTTT. It specifies CASSSGLAGLLDTQYF.

This clonotype was counted at least ten times. The rearrangement links TRBV28 to TRBJ1-5, with D uncertain. The CDR3 is made up of 15 amino acids. Germline assignment: CDR1 MDHEN and CDR2 SYDVKM. Deletions cut 5 bases from V and 2 bases from J, with 13 bases between. The chain's CDR3 is CASSPSPFGNQPQHF. The DNA for the CDR3 is TGTGCCAGCAGTCCCAGTCCTTTTGGCAATCAGCCCCAGCATTTT.

This clonotype has a handful of counts. The V and J genes are TRBV7-9 and TRBJ2-7; 10 nucleotides match TRBD1. CDR3 length: 14 residues. The germline V gene has CDR1 SEHNR and CDR2 FQNEAQ (reference sequence). With V trimmed by 4 bases and J by 7 bases, 7 bases remained unmatched. For the CDR3, the DNA is TGTGCCAGCAGCTCCACCGGGACAGGGGATGAGCAGTACTTC. This translates into CASSSTGTGDEQYF. Supplemented by reference TRBV7-9 and TRBJ2-7, the full variable domain reads DTGVSQNPRHKITKRGQNVTFRCDPISEHNRLYWYRQTLGQGPEFLTYFQNEAQLEKSRLLSDRFSAERPKGSFSTLEIQRTEQGDSAMYLCASSSTGTGDEQYFGPGTRLTVT.

In this sample, this clonotype turned up many times. The rearrangement uses TRBV7-8 and TRBJ2-1; 11 bases fit TRBD2. Germline V gene sequence: CDR1 SGHVS, CDR2 FQNEAQ. The CDR3 sequence is 17 residues long. The V and J ends lost 1 base and 6 bases, in that order; junction bases with no gene match: 8. CDR3: CASSLEIAGGPINEQFF. The CDR3, as DNA: TGTGCCAGCAGCTTAGAAATAGCGGGAGGGCCCATCAATGAGCAGTTCTTC.

This clonotype was picked up a small number of times. J is TRBJ1-1 and V is TRBV5-1; D may be TRBD1 (5 bases). Per the germline V gene, CDR1 is SGHRS and CDR2 is YFSETQ. The germline V and J ends were trimmed by 4 bases and 2 bases, with 9 bases remaining between them. This CDR3 contains 13 residues. DNA for the CDR3: TGCGCCAGCAGCCGGACACCAAACACTGAAGCTTTCTTT. Translating it yields CASSRTPNTEAFF.

This clonotype was recorded at least ten times. V usage is TRBV5-1 and J usage is TRBJ1-1; D ambiguous. The length of the CDR3 is 13 residues. V dropped 2 bases and J dropped 1 base, with 6 bases sitting between them. Germline V CDR1 and CDR2: SGHRS, YFSETQ. The CDR3 loop reads CASSLRGNTEAFF. The CDR3, as DNA: TGCGCCAGCAGCTTACGGGGGAACACTGAAGCTTTCTTT. Variable domain in full (rest from reference TRBV5-1 and TRBJ1-1): KAGVTQTPRYLIKTRGQQVTLSCSPISGHRSVSWYQQTPGQGLQFLFEYFSETQRNKGNFPGRFSGRQFSNSRSEMNVSTLELGDSALYLCASSLRGNTEAFFGQGTRLTVV.

This clonotype was recorded many times. The J gene is TRBJ2-7, the V gene TRBV5-1; 14 bases agree with TRBD2. The CDR3 is made up of 16 amino acids. CDR1 is SGHRS, CDR2 YFSETQ, per germline. Losses at the gene ends were 4 bases for V and 2 bases for J; bases not matched to a gene: 5. CDR3 region: CASSPWTSGRTYEQYF. The DNA of the CDR3 is TGCGCCAGCAGCCCTTGGACTAGCGGGAGGACCTACGAGCAGTACTTC. The full variable domain, its missing parts supplied by reference TRBV5-1 and TRBJ2-7, is KAGVTQTPRYLIKTRGQQVTLSCSPISGHRSVSWYQQTPGQGLQFLFEYFSETQRNKGNFPGRFSGRQFSNSRSEMNVSTLELGDSALYLCASSPWTSGRTYEQYFGPGTRLTVT.

This clonotype was found many times. J is TRBJ2-3 and V is TRBV20-1; D perhaps matches TRBD1 (6 bases). Germline lookup yields CDR1 DFQATT and CDR2 SNEGSKA (reference sequence). Trimming left V 0 bases short and J 2 bases short, with 18 bases between. The CDR3 has 17 residues. CDR3 coding DNA: TGCAGTGCTAGAGATGAGGGGGTCCCATACGCCACAGATACGCAGTATTTT. It encodes CSARDEGVPYATDTQYF.

The genes are TRBV12-3 or TRBV12-4 and TRBJ2-1, with a possible D match to TRBD2 (6 bases). The V end lost 3 bases, the J end lost 5 bases, and 14 bases lay between the germline ends. The CDR3 runs to 15 residues. CDR3: CASSFLGRGNNEQFF. The CDR3 DNA follows: TGTGCCAGCAGTTTCCTCGGGAGAGGAAACAATGAGCAGTTCTTC.

This chain links TRBV9 with TRBJ2-1, with D perhaps assigned TRBD1 or TRBD2 (5 bases each). The germline V gene has CDR1 SGDLS and CDR2 YYNGEE. V dropped 0 bases and J dropped 4 bases, with 17 bases sitting between them. This CDR3 has 17 amino acids. The CDR3 sequence is CASSVDGTPGRYNEQFF. The CDR3, as DNA: TGTGCCAGCAGCGTAGATGGGACCCCCGGGCGGTACAATGAGCAGTTCTTC.

The V call is TRBV4-2, the J call TRBJ1-6; unclear D gene. Between the trimmed V and J ends, which lost 0 bases and 14 bases, there was a span of 17 bases. Germline values: CDR1 LGHNA, CDR2 YNFKEQ. This CDR3 spans 15 amino acids. DNA for the CDR3: TGTGCCAGCAGCCAAGAATTAGTCCACTCCGGGGCCCTCCACTTT. Protein product: CASSQELVHSGALHF.

There are many counts of this clonotype. The junction shows a germline mismatch at one end, possibly a read error. The chain uses TRBV10-3 and TRBJ2-7, with 7 bases identical to TRBD1. Germline V gives CDR1 ENHRY, CDR2 SYGVKD. The CDR3 extends over 15 amino acids. CDR3 nucleotide sequence: TGTGCCACCAGTGATAATCCGGGACAGCACTACGAGCAGTACTTC. Translating gives CATSDNPGQHYEQYF.

About this clonotype itself: A much larger clone differs from this one at a single base, so this may be a read error. The chain joins TRBV5-1 to TRBJ1-2; a possible D gene is TRBD1 (5 bases). This CDR3 comprises 13 residues. Germline CDR1 is SGHRS and CDR2 is YFSETQ. This CDR3 reads CASSLVGDYGDTF. CDR3 nucleotide sequence: TGCGCCAGCAGCTTGGTTGGGGACTATGGCGACACCTTC.